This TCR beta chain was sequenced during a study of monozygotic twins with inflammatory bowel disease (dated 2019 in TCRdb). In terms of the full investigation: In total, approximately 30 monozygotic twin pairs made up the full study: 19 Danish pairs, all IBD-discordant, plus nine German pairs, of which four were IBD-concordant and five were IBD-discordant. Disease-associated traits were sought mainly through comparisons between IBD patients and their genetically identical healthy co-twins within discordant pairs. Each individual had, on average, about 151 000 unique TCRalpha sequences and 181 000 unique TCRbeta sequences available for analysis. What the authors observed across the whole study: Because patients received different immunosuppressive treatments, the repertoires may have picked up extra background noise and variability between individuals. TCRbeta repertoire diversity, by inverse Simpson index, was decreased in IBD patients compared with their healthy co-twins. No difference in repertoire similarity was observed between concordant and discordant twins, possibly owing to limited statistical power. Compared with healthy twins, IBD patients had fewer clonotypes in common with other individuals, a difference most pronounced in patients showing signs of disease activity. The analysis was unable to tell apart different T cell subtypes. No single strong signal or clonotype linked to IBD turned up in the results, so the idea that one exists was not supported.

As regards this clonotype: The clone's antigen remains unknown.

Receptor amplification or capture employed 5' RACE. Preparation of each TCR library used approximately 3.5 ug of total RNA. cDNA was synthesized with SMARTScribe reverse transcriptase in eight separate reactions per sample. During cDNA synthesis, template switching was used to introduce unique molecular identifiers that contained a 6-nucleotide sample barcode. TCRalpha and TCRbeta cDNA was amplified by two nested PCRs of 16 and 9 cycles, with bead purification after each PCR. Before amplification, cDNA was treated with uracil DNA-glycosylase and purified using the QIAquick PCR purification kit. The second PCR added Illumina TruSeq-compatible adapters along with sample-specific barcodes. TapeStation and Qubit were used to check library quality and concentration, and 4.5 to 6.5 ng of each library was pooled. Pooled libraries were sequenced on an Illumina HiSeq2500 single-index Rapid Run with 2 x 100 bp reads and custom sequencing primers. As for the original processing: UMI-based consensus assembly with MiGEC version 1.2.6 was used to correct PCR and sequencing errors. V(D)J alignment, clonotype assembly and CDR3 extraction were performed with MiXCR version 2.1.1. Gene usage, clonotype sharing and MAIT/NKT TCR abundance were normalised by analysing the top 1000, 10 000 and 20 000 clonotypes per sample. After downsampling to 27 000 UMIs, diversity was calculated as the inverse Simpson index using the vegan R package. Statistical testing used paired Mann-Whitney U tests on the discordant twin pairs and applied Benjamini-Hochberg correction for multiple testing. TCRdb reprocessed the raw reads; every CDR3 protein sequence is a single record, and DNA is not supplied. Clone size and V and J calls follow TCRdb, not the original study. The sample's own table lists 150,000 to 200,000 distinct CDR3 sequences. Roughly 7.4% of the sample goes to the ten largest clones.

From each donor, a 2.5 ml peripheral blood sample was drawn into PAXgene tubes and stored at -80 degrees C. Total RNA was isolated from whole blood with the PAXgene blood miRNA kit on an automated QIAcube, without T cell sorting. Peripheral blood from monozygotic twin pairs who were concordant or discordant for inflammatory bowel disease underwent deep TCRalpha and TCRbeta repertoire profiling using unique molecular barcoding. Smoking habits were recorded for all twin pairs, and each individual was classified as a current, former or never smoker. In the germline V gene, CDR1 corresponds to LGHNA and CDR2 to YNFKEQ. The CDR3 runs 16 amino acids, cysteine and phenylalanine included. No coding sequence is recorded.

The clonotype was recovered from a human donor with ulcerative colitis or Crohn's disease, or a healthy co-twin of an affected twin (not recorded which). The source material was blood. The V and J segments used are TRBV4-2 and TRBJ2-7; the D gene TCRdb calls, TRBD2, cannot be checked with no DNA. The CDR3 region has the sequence CASSPKGDLSSYEQYF.